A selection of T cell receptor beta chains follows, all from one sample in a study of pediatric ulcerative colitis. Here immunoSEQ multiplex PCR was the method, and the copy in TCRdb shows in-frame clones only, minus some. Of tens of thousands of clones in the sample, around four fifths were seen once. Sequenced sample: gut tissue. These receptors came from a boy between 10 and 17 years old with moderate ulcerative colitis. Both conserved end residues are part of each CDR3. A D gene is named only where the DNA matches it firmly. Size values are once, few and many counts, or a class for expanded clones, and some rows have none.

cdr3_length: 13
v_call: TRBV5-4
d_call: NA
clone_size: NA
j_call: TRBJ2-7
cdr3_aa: CASSTTDTYEQYF
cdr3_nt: TGTGCCAGCAGCACAACAGATACCTACGAGCAGTACTTC

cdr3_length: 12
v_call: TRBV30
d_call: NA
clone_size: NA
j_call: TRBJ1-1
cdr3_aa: CAWRRMTTEAFF
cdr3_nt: TGTGCCTGGAGAAGGATGACCACTGAAGCTTTCTTT

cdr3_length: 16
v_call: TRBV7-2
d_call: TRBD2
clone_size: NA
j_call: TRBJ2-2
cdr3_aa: CASSLAPGLAGGELFF
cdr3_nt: TGTGCCAGCAGCTTAGCGCCGGGACTAGCCGGCGGGGAGCTGTTTTTT

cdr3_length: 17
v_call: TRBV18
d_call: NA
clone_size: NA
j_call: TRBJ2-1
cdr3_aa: CASSPPVGLSAYNEQFF
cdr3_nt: TGTGCCAGCTCACCCCCCGTGGGGCTATCTGCCTACAATGAGCAGTTCTTC

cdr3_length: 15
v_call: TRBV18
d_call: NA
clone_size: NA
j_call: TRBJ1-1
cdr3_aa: CASSPRARLNTEAFF
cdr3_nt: TGTGCCAGCTCACCACGTGCCAGGTTGAACACTGAAGCTTTCTTT

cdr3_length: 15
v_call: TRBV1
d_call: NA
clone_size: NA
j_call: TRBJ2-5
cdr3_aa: CTSSQESGDQETQYF
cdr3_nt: TGCACCAGCAGCCAAGAGAGCGGGGACCAAGAGACCCAGTACTTC

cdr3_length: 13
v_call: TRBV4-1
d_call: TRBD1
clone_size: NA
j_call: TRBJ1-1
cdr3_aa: CATTGARGTEAFF
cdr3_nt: TGCGCCACCACAGGGGCCCGGGGCACTGAAGCTTTCTTT

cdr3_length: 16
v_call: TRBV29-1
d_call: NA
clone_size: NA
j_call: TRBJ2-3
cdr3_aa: CSVEIMFLGSTDTQYF
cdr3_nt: TGCAGCGTTGAAATTATGTTTTTGGGGAGCACAGATACGCAGTATTTT

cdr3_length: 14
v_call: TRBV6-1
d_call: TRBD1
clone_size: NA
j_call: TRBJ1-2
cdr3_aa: CASSATGLGYGYTF
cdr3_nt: TGTGCCAGCAGCGCGACAGGGTTGGGCTATGGCTACACCTTC

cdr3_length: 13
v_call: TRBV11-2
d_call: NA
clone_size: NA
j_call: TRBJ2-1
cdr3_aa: CASSQGTNNEQFF
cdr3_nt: TGTGCCAGCAGTCAGGGAACCAACAATGAGCAGTTCTTC

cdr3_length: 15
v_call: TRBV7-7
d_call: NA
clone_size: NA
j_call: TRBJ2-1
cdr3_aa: CASSPDWGAYNEQFF
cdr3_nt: TGTGCTAGCAGCCCTGACTGGGGGGCCTACAATGAGCAGTTCTTC

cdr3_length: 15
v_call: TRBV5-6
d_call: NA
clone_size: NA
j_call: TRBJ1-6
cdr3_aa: CASSWGDAWGSPLHF
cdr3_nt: TGTGCCAGCAGCTGGGGGGACGCCTGGGGTTCACCCCTCCACTTT

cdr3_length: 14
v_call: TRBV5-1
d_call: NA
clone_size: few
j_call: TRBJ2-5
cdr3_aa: CASRVGRGQETQYF
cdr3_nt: TGCGCCAGCAGAGTCGGGCGAGGGCAAGAGACCCAGTACTTC

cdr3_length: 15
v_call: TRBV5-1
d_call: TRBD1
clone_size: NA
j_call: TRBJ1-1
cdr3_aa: CASSFTGTGGTEAFF
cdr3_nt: TGCGCCAGCAGCTTTACCGGGACAGGGGGCACTGAAGCTTTCTTT

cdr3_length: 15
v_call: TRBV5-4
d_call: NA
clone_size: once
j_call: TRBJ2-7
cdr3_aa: CASSSDSGSPYEQYF
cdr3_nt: TGTGCCAGCAGCTCCGACAGCGGTTCACCCTACGAGCAGTACTTC

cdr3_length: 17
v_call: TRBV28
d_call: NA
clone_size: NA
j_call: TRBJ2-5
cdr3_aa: CASSFSPPLYVQETQYF
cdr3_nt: TGTGCCAGCAGTTTCTCCCCCCCTCTGTATGTACAAGAGACCCAGTACTTC

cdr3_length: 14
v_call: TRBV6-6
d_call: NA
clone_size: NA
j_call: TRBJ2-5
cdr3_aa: CASSGQQGSETQYF
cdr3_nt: TGTGCCAGCAGTGGACAACAGGGTTCGGAGACCCAGTACTTC

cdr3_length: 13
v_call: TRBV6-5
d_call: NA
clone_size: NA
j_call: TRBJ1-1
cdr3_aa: CASSYVSRTEAFF
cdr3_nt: TGTGCCAGCAGTTACGTCTCGAGGACTGAAGCTTTCTTT

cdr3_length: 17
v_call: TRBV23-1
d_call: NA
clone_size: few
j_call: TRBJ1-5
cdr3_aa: CASSQFGLALYDQPQHF
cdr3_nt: TGCGCCAGCAGTCAATTCGGGTTAGCTCTCTACGATCAGCCCCAGCATTTT

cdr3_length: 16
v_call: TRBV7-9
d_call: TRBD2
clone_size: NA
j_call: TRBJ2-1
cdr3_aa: CASSREIAGGQYEQFF
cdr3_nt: TGTGCCAGCAGCAGAGAAATAGCGGGAGGGCAGTATGAGCAGTTCTTC

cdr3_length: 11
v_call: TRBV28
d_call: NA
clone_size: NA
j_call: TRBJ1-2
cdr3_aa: CASSNRWGYTF
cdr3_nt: TGTGCCAGCAGCAACAGGTGGGGCTACACCTTC

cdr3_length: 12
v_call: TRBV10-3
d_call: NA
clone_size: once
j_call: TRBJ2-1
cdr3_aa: CAITNSYNEQFF
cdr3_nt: TGTGCCATCACGAACTCCTACAATGAGCAGTTCTTC

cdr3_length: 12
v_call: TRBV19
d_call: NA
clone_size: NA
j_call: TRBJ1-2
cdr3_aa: CASSIQGYGYTF
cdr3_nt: TGTGCCAGTAGTATTCAGGGCTATGGCTACACCTTC

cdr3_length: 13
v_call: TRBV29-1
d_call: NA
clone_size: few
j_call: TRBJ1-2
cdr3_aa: CSVGTERNYGYTF
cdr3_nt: TGCAGCGTTGGGACAGAGAGAAACTATGGCTACACCTTC

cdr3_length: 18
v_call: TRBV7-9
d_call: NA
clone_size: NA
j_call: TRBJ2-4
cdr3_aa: CASSLWGGPFFLRNIQYF
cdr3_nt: TGTGCCAGCAGCTTATGGGGCGGACCGTTTTTTCTCAGGAACATTCAGTACTTC

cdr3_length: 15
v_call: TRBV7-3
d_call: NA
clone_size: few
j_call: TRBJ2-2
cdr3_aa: CASSLNQGNTGELFF
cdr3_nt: TGTGCCAGCAGCTTAAACCAGGGGAACACCGGGGAGCTGTTTTTT

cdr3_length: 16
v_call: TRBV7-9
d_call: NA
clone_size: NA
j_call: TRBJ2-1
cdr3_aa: CASSLEPAFSYNEQFF
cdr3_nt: TGTGCCAGCAGCTTAGAGCCAGCGTTCTCCTACAATGAGCAGTTCTTC

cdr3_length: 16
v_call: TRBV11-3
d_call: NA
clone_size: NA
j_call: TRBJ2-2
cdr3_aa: CASRNRHLKNTGELFF
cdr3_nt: TGTGCCAGCAGAAATAGACACCTAAAGAACACCGGGGAGCTGTTTTTT

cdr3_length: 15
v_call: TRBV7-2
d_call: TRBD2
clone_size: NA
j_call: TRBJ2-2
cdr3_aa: CASSWGTSGGGELFF
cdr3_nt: TGTGCCAGCAGCTGGGGGACTAGCGGGGGTGGGGAGCTGTTTTTT

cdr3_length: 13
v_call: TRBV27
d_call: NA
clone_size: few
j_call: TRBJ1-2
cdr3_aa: CASSSGSNYGYTF
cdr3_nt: TGTGCCAGCAGTTCAGGCTCAAACTATGGCTACACCTTC

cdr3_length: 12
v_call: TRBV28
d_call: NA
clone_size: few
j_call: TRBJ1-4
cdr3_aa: CASSFNEEKLFF
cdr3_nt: TGTGCCAGCAGTTTTAATGAGGAAAAACTGTTTTTT

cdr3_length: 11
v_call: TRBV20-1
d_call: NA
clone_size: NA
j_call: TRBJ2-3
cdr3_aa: CSGHSTDTQYF
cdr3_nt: TGCAGTGGGCACAGCACAGATACGCAGTATTTT

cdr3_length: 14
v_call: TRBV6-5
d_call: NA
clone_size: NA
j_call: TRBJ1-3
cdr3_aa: CASSGAVAGNTIYF
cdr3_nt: TGTGCCAGCAGTGGTGCTGTAGCCGGAAACACCATATATTTT

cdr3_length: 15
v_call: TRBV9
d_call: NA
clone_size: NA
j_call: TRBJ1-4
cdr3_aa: CASSVGPAYNEKLFF
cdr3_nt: TGTGCCAGCAGCGTAGGACCGGCATATAATGAAAAACTGTTTTTT

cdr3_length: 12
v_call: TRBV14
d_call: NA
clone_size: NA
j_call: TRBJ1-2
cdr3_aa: CASSQGGYGYTF
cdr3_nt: TGTGCCAGCAGCCAAGGAGGCTATGGCTACACCTTC

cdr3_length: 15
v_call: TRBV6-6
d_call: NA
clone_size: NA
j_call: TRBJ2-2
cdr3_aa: CASSYMTVYTGELFF
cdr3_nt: TGTGCCAGCAGTTATATGACAGTCTACACCGGGGAGCTGTTTTTT

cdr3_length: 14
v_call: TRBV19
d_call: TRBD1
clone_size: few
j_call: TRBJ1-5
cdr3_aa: CASSLGQGNQPQHF
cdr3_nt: TGTGCCAGTAGTCTTGGACAGGGCAATCAGCCCCAGCATTTT

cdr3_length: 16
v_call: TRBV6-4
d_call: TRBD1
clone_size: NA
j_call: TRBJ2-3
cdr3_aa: CASSAQGVSIADTQYF
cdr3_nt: TGTGCCAGCAGTGCACAGGGGGTCTCTATCGCAGATACGCAGTATTTT

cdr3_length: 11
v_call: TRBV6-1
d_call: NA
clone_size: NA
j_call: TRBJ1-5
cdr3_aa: CASSNDWPQHF
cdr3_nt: TGTGCCAGCAGTAATGATTGGCCCCAGCATTTT

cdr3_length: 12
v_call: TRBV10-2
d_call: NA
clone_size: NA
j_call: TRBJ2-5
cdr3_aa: CASRRTGGTQYF
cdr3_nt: TGCGCCAGCAGACGGACTGGGGGGACCCAGTACTTC

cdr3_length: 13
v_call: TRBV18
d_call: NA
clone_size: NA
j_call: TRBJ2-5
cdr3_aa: CASSPQGQETQYF
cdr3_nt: TGTGCCAGCTCACCACAGGGCCAAGAGACCCAGTACTTC

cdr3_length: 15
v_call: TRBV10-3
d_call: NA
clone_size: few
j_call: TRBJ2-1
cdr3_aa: CAIRDLTVSYNEQFF
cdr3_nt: TGTGCCATCAGGGACCTGACAGTTAGCTACAATGAGCAGTTCTTC

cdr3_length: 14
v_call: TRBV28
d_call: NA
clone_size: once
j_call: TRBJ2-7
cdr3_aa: CASSPPQLPYEQYF
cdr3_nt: TGTGCCAGCAGCCCCCCACAGTTACCCTACGAGCAGTACTTC

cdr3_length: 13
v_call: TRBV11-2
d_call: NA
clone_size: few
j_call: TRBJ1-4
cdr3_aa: CASSLSRGATLFF
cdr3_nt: TGTGCCAGCAGCCTTTCTCGTGGGGCAACACTGTTTTTT

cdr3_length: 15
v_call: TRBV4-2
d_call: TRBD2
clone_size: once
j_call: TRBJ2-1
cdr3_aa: CASRGWGGGRFEQFF
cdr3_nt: TGTGCCAGCAGGGGGTGGGGCGGGGGGCGGTTTGAGCAGTTCTTC

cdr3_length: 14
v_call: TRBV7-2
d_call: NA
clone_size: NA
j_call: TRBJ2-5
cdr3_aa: CASNLIKGRETQYF
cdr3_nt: TGTGCCAGCAACCTAATCAAGGGGCGGGAGACCCAGTACTTC

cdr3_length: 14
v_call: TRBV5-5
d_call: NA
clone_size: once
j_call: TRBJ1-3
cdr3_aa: CASSDLMGGNTIYF
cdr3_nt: TGTGCCAGCAGCGATTTAATGGGGGGGAACACCATATATTTT

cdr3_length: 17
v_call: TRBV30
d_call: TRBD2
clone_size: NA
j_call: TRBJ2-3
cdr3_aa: CAWSVRPVRREVNTQYF
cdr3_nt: TGTGCCTGGAGTGTTAGGCCCGTTCGGCGGGAGGTAAATACGCAGTATTTT